A single sample gave rise to the 26 T cell receptor beta chains below, sequenced in a study of cytomegalovirus exposure and HLA in healthy donors (dated by TCRdb to about 2017). Receptors were amplified or captured by the immunoSEQ multiplex PCR assay. For the multiplex PCR, a mixture combining 60 forward primers for TCR Vbeta segments and 13 reverse primers for TCR Jbeta segments was used. TCRdb's version of the immuneACCESS table is confined to in-frame rearrangements and falls short of the full clone set. An unresolved V gene accounts for under half of the shortfall where checked; the remainder is of unknown origin. This sample holds about 180,000 clones; more than 70% were observed only once. The ten most abundant clones make up under 1.1% of the sample. Sequenced material: PBMCs. These receptors all come from a man aged 25 to 40 in good health and CMV-seronegative.

V gene TRBV6-5 combines with J gene TRBJ2-1; TRBD2 matches at 10 bases. V was clipped by 8 bases and J by 4 bases; unmatched bases: 5. The CDR3 spans 14 residues. Germline V gives CDR1 MNHEY, CDR2 SVGAGI. This CDR3 is CASGLAGGYNEQFF. The CDR3 bases are TGTGCCAGCGGCTTAGCGGGGGGTTACAATGAGCAGTTCTTC.

The rearrangement links TRBV6-1 to TRBJ1-2, with 8 nucleotides matching TRBD1. The germline V gene has CDR1 MNHNS and CDR2 SASEGT. The CDR3 is made up of 13 amino acids. After removal of 4 bases from V and 8 bases from J, the junction contained 6 bases not matched to a gene. The CDR3 DNA sequence: TGTGCCAGCAGTGTATCAGGGGGCCTCGGCTACACCTTC. This encodes CASSVSGGLGYTF.

The V gene is TRBV5-1, the J gene TRBJ2-3, with 7 bases aligning to TRBD2. V trimming: 4 bases; J trimming: 2 bases; junction bases outside the gene matches: 10. Germline CDR1 is SGHRS and CDR2 is YFSETQ. The CDR3 runs to 16 residues. Here the CDR3 reads CASSGAPGLSTDTQYF. Here the CDR3 DNA reads TGCGCCAGCAGCGGCGCCCCGGGACTATCCACAGATACGCAGTATTTT.

The V and J genes are TRBV19 and TRBJ1-1; D gene ambiguous. The CDR3 runs to 13 residues. Germline V gene sequence: CDR1 LNHDA, CDR2 SQIVND (reference sequence). Trimming shortened V by 8 bases and J by 5 bases, and 15 bases separated the two germline ends. CDR3 sequence: CASSQGRETEAFF. Here the CDR3 DNA reads TGTGCCAGTTCACAAGGCCGGGAAACTGAAGCTTTCTTT.

The chain employs TRBV10-1 and TRBJ2-7, with 9 bases aligning to TRBD1. This CDR3 has 15 amino acids. Germline loops: CDR1 WNHNN, CDR2 SYGVQD (reference sequence). J lost 1 base, V lost 3 bases, and 4 bases had no gene match. The CDR3 DNA is TGCGCCAGCAGTGAATCGGACAGGGGATCCTACGAGCAGTACTTC. This codes for CASSESDRGSYEQYF.

This chain uses TRBV4-2 with TRBJ1-2; D perhaps matches TRBD1 (6 bases). The germline CDR1 and CDR2 sequences are LGHNA and YNFKEQ. The CDR3 totals 16 residues. Trimming shortened V by 5 bases and J by 7 bases, and 23 bases separated the two germline ends. The CDR3 loop reads CASSAEGGESVSGYTF. DNA of the CDR3: TGTGCCAGCAGCGCAGAGGGGGGGGAAAGTGTATCTGGCTACACCTTC.

This chain links TRBV2 with TRBJ2-7; no clear D gene. CDR1 SNHLY and CDR2 FYNNEI come from the germline V gene. CDR3 length equals 11 residues. Trimming took off 4 bases at V and 4 bases at J, with 5 bases between the two ends. The CDR3 loop reads CASSALYEQYF. In DNA form, the CDR3 reads TGTGCCAGCAGTGCCCTATACGAGCAGTACTTC.

The chain joins TRBV4-2 to TRBJ2-3; 9 bases match TRBD2. Trimming took 0 bases from V and 0 from J; bases not matched to a gene: 7. The CDR3 spans 18 residues. Germline CDR1 is LGHNA and CDR2 is YNFKEQ. In nucleotides, the CDR3 is TGTGCCAGCAGCCAAGATGGGGGGACTAGCACTAGCACAGATACGCAGTATTTT. Amino acids: CASSQDGGTSTSTDTQYF.

This chain links TRBV7-3 with TRBJ2-1; TRBD2 matches 7 bases. Germline V gives CDR1 SGHTA, CDR2 FQGTGA. CDR3 size: 15 residues. V was pared by 1 base and J by 6 bases, with 6 bases of the junction left unmatched. The CDR3 DNA reads as TGTGCCAGCAGCTTAAGGGCGGGAGTATCCAATGAGCAGTTCTTC. Translated: CASSLRAGVSNEQFF.

A few counts support this clone. CDR3 bases: TGTGCCAGCAGCTTGCCCAAGACAGTAGACGAGCAGTACTTC. Its translation: CASSLPKTVDEQYF. The chain couples TRBV5-4 to TRBJ2-7; D might be TRBD1 (5 bases). Trimming took 1 base from V and 5 from J, leaving 13 bases between them. Germline values: CDR1 SGHNT, CDR2 YYREEE (reference sequence). The CDR3 extends over 14 amino acids.

V usage is TRBV2 and J usage is TRBJ2-1, with 8 bases that match TRBD1. This CDR3 has 12 amino acids. Germline CDR1 reads SNHLY; CDR2 reads FYNNEI. The ends lost 7 bases at V and 7 bases at J; junction bases unmatched: 3. CDR3 amino acids: CASKDRANEQFF. CDR3 DNA sequence: TGTGCCAGCAAGGACAGGGCGAATGAGCAGTTCTTC.

This clone was observed a few times. The J gene is TRBJ2-7, the V gene TRBV28; tentative D call: TRBD1 (5 bases). Trimming removed 3 bases at V and 1 base at J, with 13 bases between. This CDR3 region has 15 residues. Germline V CDR1 and CDR2: MDHEN, SYDVKM. The CDR3 nucleotides are TGTGCCAGCAGTTTTTTCGATGGGGCTTCCTACGAGCAGTACTTC. This sequence encodes CASSFFDGASYEQYF.

This chain uses TRBV5-1 with TRBJ2-1; 13 bases agree with TRBD2. From germline, CDR1 is SGHRS and CDR2 YFSETQ. Trimming removed 3 bases from V and 7 bases from J; junction bases left unmatched: 4. This CDR3 region has 15 residues. CDR3 sequence (DNA): TGCGCCAGCAGCTACGGGACTAGCGGGGATAATGAGCAGTTCTTC. Residues: CASSYGTSGDNEQFF.

The J gene is TRBJ2-1, the V gene TRBV4-3, with a tentative D call TRBD1 (6 bases). The CDR3 is 17 residues long. V lost 1 base, J lost 7 bases, and 20 bases lay in between. Germline CDR1 and CDR2: LGHNA and YSLEER. This CDR3 is CASSQGPRQVGRNEQFF. CDR3 coding DNA: TGCGCCAGCAGCCAAGGCCCTCGACAGGTGGGACGGAATGAGCAGTTCTTC.

V usage is TRBV29-1 and J usage is TRBJ2-5; 13 bases fit TRBD2. Trimming removed 4 bases from V and 1 base from J; junction bases left unmatched: 3. Germline CDR1 SQVTM, CDR2 ANQGSEA. The CDR3 runs to 15 residues. The CDR3 DNA sequence: TGCAGCGTTGTTGGACTAGCGGGAGCCCAAGAGACCCAGTACTTC. It specifies CSVVGLAGAQETQYF.

The chain carries TRBV7-9 and TRBJ2-7; 7 nucleotides match TRBD2. The V segment lost 5 bases and the J segment 4 bases; nucleotides outside the gene matches: 8. Per the germline V gene, CDR1 is SEHNR and CDR2 is FQNEAQ (reference sequence). The CDR3 has 14 amino acids. This CDR3 is CASSPSGLPYEQYF. Written as DNA, the CDR3 is TGTGCCAGCAGCCCTTCGGGACTACCTTACGAGCAGTACTTC.

V usage is TRBV6-1 and J usage is TRBJ1-4; no clear D. This CDR3 is built from 14 residues. Trimming cost V 6 bases and J 5 bases, with 13 bases left between them. The germline gives CDR1 MNHNS, CDR2 SASEGT. The CDR3 region has the DNA TGTGCCAGCAGGCCTAGTTTGGTGAATGAAAAACTGTTTTTT. Amino acids: CASRPSLVNEKLFF.

Worth noting for this clone: Other DNA sequences from this sample encode an identical CDR3 as well. The CDR3: CASSRTSGGSYEQYF. CDR3 sequence (DNA): TGCGCCAGCAGCCGGACTAGCGGGGGATCCTACGAGCAGTACTTC. The rearrangement links TRBV5-1 to TRBJ2-5, with 13 positions matching TRBD2. The DNA matches TRBJ2-7 better at its end, which makes the J call doubtful. This CDR3 spans 15 amino acids. Germline CDR1 is SGHRS and CDR2 is YFSETQ.

The CDR3 DNA reads TGCGCCAGCAGCAAACAGGCCCACGAGCAGTACTTC. Translated, it gives CASSKQAHEQYF. V and J are TRBV5-1 and TRBJ2-5; D possibly corresponds to TRBD1 (5 bases). The J call may be faulty, since TRBJ2-7 better matches the DNA end. CDR3 length equals 12 residues. The germline V gene encodes CDR1 SGHRS and CDR2 YFSETQ.

In its sample, this clone was seen a few times. The chain links TRBV7-6 to TRBJ2-5, with a weak D call TRBD1 (6 bases). CDR1 and CDR2 from the germline V gene are SGHVS and FNYEAQ. Trimming removed 0 bases from V and 1 base from J, with 12 bases in between. The length of the CDR3 is 16 residues. The DNA of the CDR3 is TGTGCCAGCAGCTTAGCGCAGGGGTGGGGCCAAGAGACCCAGTACTTC. Amino acids: CASSLAQGWGQETQYF.

The chain couples TRBV5-4 to TRBJ2-4; TRBD1 agrees at 10 bases. Germline CDR1 is SGHNT and CDR2 is YYREEE (reference sequence). This CDR3 region has 17 residues. V was clipped by 4 bases and J by 1 base; unmatched bases: 8. The CDR3 is CASSGNRGQGAKNIQYF. CDR3 bases: TGTGCCAGCAGCGGAAACCGGGGACAGGGGGCCAAAAACATTCAGTACTTC.

The chain couples TRBV30 to TRBJ2-2, with 7 nucleotides matching TRBD1. V lost 5 bases and J lost 5; bases outside the gene matches: 8. The CDR3 covers 14 residues. Per the germline V gene, CDR1 is GTSNPN and CDR2 is SVGIG (reference sequence). The CDR3 spells CAWDRVQRTGELFF. In DNA form, the CDR3 reads TGTGCCTGGGACAGGGTACAGCGAACCGGGGAGCTGTTTTTT.

The chain links TRBV19 to TRBJ1-5; D unresolved. This CDR3 has 12 residues. Germline CDR1 is LNHDA and CDR2 is SQIVND (reference sequence). The germline V and J ends were trimmed by 3 bases and 7 bases, with 7 bases remaining between them. The CDR3: CASSISKQPQHF. The CDR3 region has the DNA TGTGCCAGTAGTATTTCAAAACAGCCCCAGCATTTT. The whole variable domain, remainder taken from reference TRBV19 and TRBJ1-5, is DGGITQSPKYLFRKEGQNVTLSCEQNLNHDAMYWYRQDPGQGLRLIYYSQIVNDFQKGDIAEGYSVSREKKESFPLTVTSAQKNPTAFYLCASSISKQPQHFGDGTRLSIL.

The chain joins TRBV18 to TRBJ1-3; no clear D gene. CDR3 length: 16 residues. Germline V gene sequence: CDR1 KGHSH, CDR2 LQKENI. V was shortened by 3 bases and J by 0 bases, with 12 bases between the two germline ends. This CDR3 reads CASSPPSGSSGNTIYF. CDR3 in DNA: TGTGCCAGCTCACCCCCCAGCGGGTCCTCTGGAAACACCATATATTTT.

V gene TRBV5-4 combines with J gene TRBJ2-7; D is possibly TRBD1 (6 bases). Trimming left V 0 bases short and J 8 bases short, with 21 bases between. The CDR3 runs 16 residues. The germline gives CDR1 SGHNT, CDR2 YYREEE (reference sequence). The CDR3 protein is CASSLGVQGTGRKQYF. CDR3 in DNA: TGTGCCAGCAGCTTGGGAGTCCAGGGGACGGGGCGAAAGCAGTACTTC.

V gene TRBV6-5 combines with J gene TRBJ2-1; no firm D call. This CDR3 has 12 residues. The V and J ends lost 6 bases and 9 bases respectively, with 12 bases between them. Germline values: CDR1 MNHEY, CDR2 SVGAGI. CDR3 amino acids: CASSPTGGEQFF. CDR3 DNA sequence: TGTGCCAGCAGCCCCACGGGTGGTGAGCAGTTCTTC.